What follows is one T cell receptor beta chain and its context. The data belong to a study of blood T cell repertoires in COVID-19. The wider study: Whether acute or convalescent, the COVID-19 samples came from the United States, Italy and Spain. From T cells, B-cell-depleted T cells, or PBMCs came the material, which was cDNA or gDNA.

Original processing methods: Estimation of nucleated cell counts relied on the amplification of reference gene primers. Data came from immunoSEQ multiplex PCR; TCRdb stores just in-frame clones and leaves some out. The V and J calls and clone size come from that table; D and trimming were worked out from the DNA. The data show a few hundred thousand clones, 89% seen once. Sample: peripheral blood. The source is a woman aged 40 to 50 who had recovered from COVID-19.

CDR3 residues: CASSYAGTGELFF. CDR3 nucleotide sequence: TGTGCCAGCAGTTACGCAGGGACCGGGGAGCTGTTTTTT. The rearrangement uses TRBV6-5 and TRBJ2-2, with D possibly matching TRBD1 (5 bases). Germline V gene sequence: CDR1 MNHEY, CDR2 SVGAGI. This CDR3 is built from 13 residues. V shed 2 bases and J shed 5 bases, with 6 bases lying between them.